Each of the 19 T cell receptor beta chains below was sequenced from the same sample in a study of cytomegalovirus exposure and HLA in healthy donors. Vbeta (60) and Jbeta (13) primers were used in the PCR. The data were produced by immunoSEQ multiplex PCR, yet TCRdb's version contains in-frame clones alone and is incomplete. The profile shows 100,000 to 150,000 clones, roughly three quarters of them singletons. Sequenced input: PBMCs. The receptor source for this set is a woman aged 55-70 years in good health and CMV-seronegative.

In its sample, this clone was seen once. V and J are TRBV27 and TRBJ1-6; perhaps TRBD1 as D (5 bases). The CDR3 sequence is 12 residues long. Trimming stripped 3 bases from V and 9 bases from J, with 6 bases between. Germline V gene lookup returns CDR1 MNHEY and CDR2 SMNVEV (reference sequence). DNA for the CDR3: TGTGCCAGCAGTTTTAGGGGTTCACCCCTCCACTTT. This translates into CASSFRGSPLHF.

The V gene is TRBV13, the J gene TRBJ2-6; 9 bases agree with TRBD2. The ends lost 4 bases at V and 0 bases at J; junction bases unmatched: 7. CDR1 is PRHDT and CDR2 is FYEKMQ in the germline V gene (reference sequence). The CDR3 is 18 residues long. As DNA, the CDR3 is TGTGCCAGCAGCTCCCTCGGAGCGGGGGGCTCTGGGGCCAACGTCCTGACTTTC. The encoded protein is CASSSLGAGGSGANVLTF.

V usage is TRBV15 and J usage is TRBJ1-4; possibly TRBD1 for D (5 bases). Trimming shortened V by 0 bases and J by 8 bases, and 10 bases separated the two germline ends. Germline CDR1 reads LNHNV; CDR2 reads YYDKDF (reference sequence). The CDR3 has 14 amino acids. The CDR3 DNA is TGTGCCACCAGCAGAGACAGGGCAGTGGAAAAACTGTTTTTT. Translation: CATSRDRAVEKLFF.

This chain links TRBV28 with TRBJ2-5, with a weak D call TRBD2 (6 bases). Germline CDR1 is MDHEN and CDR2 is SYDVKM. V lost 7 bases, J lost 5 bases, and 17 bases lay in between. The CDR3 is 14 residues long. The CDR3 DNA reads TGTGCCAGCACCCCGGGGTCAGCGGGCGAGACCCAGTACTTC. Its translation is CASTPGSAGETQYF.

The V call is TRBV5-1, the J call TRBJ2-4, with 7 positions matching TRBD1. CDR3 length equals 14 residues. J gave up 3 bases and V 1 base, and 1 base lay outside the gene matches. Germline V gene lookup returns CDR1 SGHRS and CDR2 YFSETQ. CDR3 DNA sequence: TGCGCCAGCAGCTTGACAGGGGACAAAAACATTCAGTACTTC. Translating it yields CASSLTGDKNIQYF.

The chain is built from TRBV28 and TRBJ1-4; 10 nucleotides agree with TRBD1. Trimming took 5 bases from V and 7 from J; bases not matched to a gene: 7. The CDR3 spans 15 residues. CDR1 is MDHEN and CDR2 is SYDVKM in the germline V gene. CDR3 sequence (DNA): TGTGCCAGCAGTCCGACGGACAGGGGGTTTGAAAAACTGTTTTTT. Translated: CASSPTDRGFEKLFF.

The V gene is TRBV7-2, the J gene TRBJ2-5; D uncertain. Trimming cost V 1 base and J 2 bases, with 11 bases left between them. The germline gives CDR1 SGHTA, CDR2 FQGNSA. This CDR3 is built from 15 residues. The CDR3, as DNA: TGTGCCAGCAGCTTAGATTGGAGAGCGCAAGAGACCCAGTACTTC. Translated, it gives CASSLDWRAQETQYF.

V and J are TRBV6-5 and TRBJ2-1, with TRBD2 as a possible D gene (6 bases). Germline V lookup: CDR1 MNHEY, CDR2 SVGAGI. V lost 2 bases and J lost 2, with 10 bases in between. CDR3 length equals 15 residues. CDR3 DNA sequence: TGTGCCAGCAGTTACCTCGGGGAGGCCTACAATGAGCAGTTCTTC. Translation gives CASSYLGEAYNEQFF.

The gene calls are TRBV4-1 and TRBJ1-2; perhaps TRBD1 as D (6 bases). The CDR3 totals 15 residues. The V end lost 4 bases, the J end lost 7 bases, and 19 bases lay between the germline ends. Germline CDR1 MGHRA, CDR2 YSYEKL. DNA for the CDR3: TGCGCCAGCAGCCCAACCGGGGGGGCGCTTGGTGGCTACACCTTC. It is translated as CASSPTGGALGGYTF.

This clone was picked up a small number of times. The rearrangement links TRBV6-1 to TRBJ1-2; maybe TRBD1 (6 bases). The V and J ends lost 3 bases and 2 bases respectively, with 13 bases between them. CDR1 and CDR2 from the germline V gene are MNHNS and SASEGT. The CDR3 has 15 amino acids. This CDR3 is CASSDHLTGNYGYTF. The DNA of the CDR3 is TGTGCCAGCAGTGACCACCTGACAGGAAACTATGGCTACACCTTC.

The rearrangement uses TRBV7-3 and TRBJ2-1; 14 bases agree with TRBD2. Unmatched junction bases numbered 11, after V lost 4 bases and J lost 9 bases. The CDR3 length is 17 residues. CDR1 and CDR2 from the germline V gene are SGHTA and FQGTGA. The CDR3 DNA is TGTGCCAGCAGCTCCCCCGGACTAGCGGGAGGAGGTGGTGAGCAGTTCTTC. It specifies CASSSPGLAGGGGEQFF.

V usage is TRBV28 and J usage is TRBJ2-2; D perhaps matches TRBD1 (6 bases). The CDR3 covers 14 residues. The V and J ends lost 7 bases and 5 bases respectively, with 14 bases between them. Germline V gene lookup returns CDR1 MDHEN and CDR2 SYDVKM. CDR3 protein: CASKINRATGELFF. CDR3 sequence (DNA): TGTGCCAGCAAAATAAACAGGGCTACCGGGGAGCTGTTTTTT. The full variable domain, completed using reference TRBV28 and TRBJ2-2, is DVKVTQSSRYLVKRTGEKVFLECVQDMDHENMFWYRQDPGLGLRLIYFSYDVKMKEKGDIPEGYSVSREKKERFSLILESASTNQTSMYLCASKINRATGELFFGEGSRLTVL.

The chain has TRBV27 and TRBJ2-1; a possible D gene is TRBD1 (6 bases). The CDR3 is 15 residues long. Trimming shortened V by 8 bases and J by 0 bases, and 14 bases separated the two germline ends. Germline V CDR1 and CDR2: MNHEY, SMNVEV (reference sequence). The chain's CDR3 is CASGDRPSSYNEQFF. Here the CDR3 DNA reads TGTGCCAGCGGCGACAGGCCGAGCTCCTACAATGAGCAGTTCTTC.

This clone was seen once. The rearrangement uses TRBV6-6 and TRBJ2-5, with 13 positions matching TRBD2. The J call may be incorrect, as the DNA end agrees better with TRBJ2-7. CDR1 is MNHNY, CDR2 SVGAGI, per germline (reference sequence). CDR3 size: 15 residues. The CDR3 DNA follows: TGTGCCAGCAACTACGGGACTAGCGGGACCTACGAGCAGTACTTC. Translated, it gives CASNYGTSGTYEQYF.

The V gene is TRBV4-1, the J gene TRBJ1-2, with D unclear. The CDR3 is 16 amino acids. The germline V gene has CDR1 MGHRA and CDR2 YSYEKL. V dropped 1 base and J dropped 2 bases, with 14 bases sitting between them. Written as DNA, the CDR3 is TGCGCCAGCAGCCAAGTGGGCGTGGGCAGGAACTATGGCTACACCTTC. Translating it yields CASSQVGVGRNYGYTF.

The chain combines TRBV11-2 with TRBJ2-2, with TRBD1 as a possible D gene (5 bases). Trimming removed 5 bases from V and 1 base from J, with 20 bases in between. This CDR3 comprises 18 residues. Germline V CDR1 and CDR2: SGHAT, FQNNGV. As DNA, the CDR3 is TGTGCCAGCAGCCGAGTCGGGTTTGGGCAGGGGAACACCGGGGAGCTGTTTTTT. Protein sequence: CASSRVGFGQGNTGELFF.

This clone was detected only a few times. This chain connects TRBV6-5 to TRBJ1-2; possible D gene TRBD1, 5 bases. The CDR3 is 13 residues long. V was clipped by 2 bases and J by 8 bases, with 12 bases between them. Germline V gene lookup returns CDR1 MNHEY and CDR2 SVGAGI. The CDR3 protein is CASSYRQGKGYTF. The CDR3 DNA is TGTGCCAGCAGTTACAGGCAGGGCAAGGGCTACACCTTC.

The chain links TRBV4-1 to TRBJ1-1; TRBD1 matches 9 bases. This CDR3 is 15 amino acids long. The trim removed 8 bases at V and 3 bases at J, leaving 10 bases unmatched. CDR1 and CDR2 (germline): MGHRA, YSYEKL. CDR3 amino acids: CASRQGVGTYTEAFF. Here the CDR3 DNA reads TGCGCCAGCCGACAGGGGGTAGGTACTTACACTGAAGCTTTCTTT.

This clone occurred a few times. The chain has TRBV5-1 and TRBJ1-1, with 7 bases fitting TRBD1. This CDR3 has 14 amino acids. After removal of 4 bases from V and 10 bases from J, the junction contained 13 bases not matched to a gene. Germline V gene lookup returns CDR1 SGHRS and CDR2 YFSETQ. The chain's CDR3 is CASSMYRQGQGAFF. CDR3 DNA sequence: TGCGCCAGCAGCATGTATCGACAGGGCCAGGGAGCTTTCTTT. Full variable domain (outside the CDR3, taken from reference TRBV5-1 and TRBJ1-1): KAGVTQTPRYLIKTRGQQVTLSCSPISGHRSVSWYQQTPGQGLQFLFEYFSETQRNKGNFPGRFSGRQFSNSRSEMNVSTLELGDSALYLCASSMYRQGQGAFFGQGTRLTVV.